The clone carrying this T cell receptor beta chain was counted ten times or more. The sample is drawn from a study of identical twins. After removal of 2 bases from V and 9 bases from J, the junction contained 6 bases not matched to a gene. Per germline, CDR1 LGHNT and CDR2 FRNRAP. The CDR3 extends over 15 amino acids. TCRdb ran MiXCR on the 5' RACE reads and lists one entry per CDR3 protein. The sample lists roughly 240,000 distinct CDR3 sequences, around 7.6% occurring once. These same data were also listed under a study on yellow fever vaccine responses in identical twins.

The V and J genes are TRBV12-5 and TRBJ2-1; 11 positions match TRBD1. The sequencing sample was made of CD8+ T cells sorted from blood. This receptor was taken from a young woman in good health. This CDR3 is CASGLSRTGGIEQFF. In nucleotides, the CDR3 is TGTGCTAGTGGTTTGTCCAGGACAGGGGGCATTGAGCAGTTCTTC.